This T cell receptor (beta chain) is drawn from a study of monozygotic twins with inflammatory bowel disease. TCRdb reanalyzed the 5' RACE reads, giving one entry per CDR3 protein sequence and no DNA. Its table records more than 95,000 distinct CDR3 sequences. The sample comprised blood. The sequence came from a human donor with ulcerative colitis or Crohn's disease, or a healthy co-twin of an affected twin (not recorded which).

The CDR3 sequence is CSAQLQTDTQYF. The gene calls are TRBV20-1 and TRBJ2-3. Germline CDR1 is DFQATT and CDR2 is SNEGSKA (reference sequence). CDR3 length equals 12 residues.